This T cell receptor (beta chain) was obtained from a study of cytomegalovirus exposure and HLA in healthy donors. Study-level points and caveats: For most TCR beta V segments, an earlier analysis put the productive rate at about 87% or about 30% of the time. V segments that were indistinguishable, TRBV6-2 and TRBV6-3 among them, were omitted from analysis. One variant, a missense change in DCLRE1C, was linked in a later analysis to TCR beta V- and J-gene trimming. Presence/absence analysis assumed near-uniform sequencing depth across donors.

Notes on this clone: Its antigen is undetermined.

CDR1 is MGHRA, CDR2 YSYEKL, per germline. This CDR3 has 15 residues. Between the trimmed V and J ends, which lost 4 bases and 0 bases, there was a span of 11 bases. It was with 60 Vbeta and 13 Jbeta primers that the PCR ran. TCRdb's copy holds only in-frame clones and misses some; the assay was immunoSEQ multiplex PCR. The sample records more than 150,000 clones, roughly 82% being singletons. This sequence was found in a man aged 40-50 years in good health and CMV-seronegative. The sample consisted of PBMCs. The V call is TRBV4-1, the J call TRBJ2-3; possible D gene TRBD1, 5 bases. CDR3 region: CASSLSYRSTDTQYF. The CDR3 DNA is TGCGCCAGCAGCCTCTCTTACAGGAGCACAGATACGCAGTATTTT.